This TCR beta chain was retrieved from a study of blood T cell repertoires in COVID-19. Looking at the study overall: Samples of COVID-19 (acute and convalescent) were obtained from the United States, Italy and Spain.

Individuals aged roughly 18 to 95 years were recruited from fewer than 30 US areas. Germline V CDR1 and CDR2: LNHDA, SQIVND (reference sequence). The CDR3 totals 16 residues. With 2 bases removed from V and 4 bases from J, the gap between germline ends came to 17 bases. Per the study methods: Reference gene primer amplification yielded estimated nucleated cell counts. Method: immunoSEQ multiplex PCR; TCRdb's copy keeps in-frame clones and lacks some. V and J calls plus clone size are reproduced from that table; the DNA served to infer D and trimming. The repertoire has 150,000 to 200,000 clones, approximately 80% of them found once; the top ten carry 9.5% to 15%.

Sequencing used PBMCs or T cells enriched from blood (not recorded which). The genes are TRBV19 and TRBJ1-1; weak D call: TRBD1 (6 bases). This TCR derives from a man aged 50 or older who had recovered from COVID-19. The DNA for the CDR3 is TGTGCCAGTAGTATACCAGGGGCCGCGAGTTCCACTGAAGCTTTCTTT. It specifies CASSIPGAASSTEAFF.